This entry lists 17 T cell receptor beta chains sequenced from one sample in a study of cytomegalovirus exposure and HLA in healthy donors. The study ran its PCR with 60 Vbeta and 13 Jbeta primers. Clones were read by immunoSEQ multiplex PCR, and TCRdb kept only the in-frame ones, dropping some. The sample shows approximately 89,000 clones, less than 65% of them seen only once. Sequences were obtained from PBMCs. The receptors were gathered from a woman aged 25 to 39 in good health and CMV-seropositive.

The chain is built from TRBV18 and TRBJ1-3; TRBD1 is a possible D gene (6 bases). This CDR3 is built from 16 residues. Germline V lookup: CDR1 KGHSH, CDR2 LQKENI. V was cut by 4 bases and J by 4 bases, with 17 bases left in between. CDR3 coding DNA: TGTGCCAGCTCACTTAGCCGGGACAATCCGGGAAACACCATATATTTT. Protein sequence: CASSLSRDNPGNTIYF.

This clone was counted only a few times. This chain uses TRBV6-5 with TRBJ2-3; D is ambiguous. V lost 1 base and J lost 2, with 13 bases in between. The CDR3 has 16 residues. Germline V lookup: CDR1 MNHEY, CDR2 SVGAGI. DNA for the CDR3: TGTGCCAGCAGTTACTTCCGGATTAGCTCCACAGATACGCAGTATTTT. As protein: CASSYFRISSTDTQYF.

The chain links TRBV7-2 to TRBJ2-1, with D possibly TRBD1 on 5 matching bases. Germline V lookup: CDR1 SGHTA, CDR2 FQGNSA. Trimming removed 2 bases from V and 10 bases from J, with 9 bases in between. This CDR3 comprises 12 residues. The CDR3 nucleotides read TGTGCCAGCAGCTTACGGTCAGGGGAGCAGTTCTTC. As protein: CASSLRSGEQFF.

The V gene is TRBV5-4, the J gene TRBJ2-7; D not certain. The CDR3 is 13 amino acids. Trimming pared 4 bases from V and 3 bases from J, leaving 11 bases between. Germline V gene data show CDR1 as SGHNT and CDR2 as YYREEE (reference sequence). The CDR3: CASSASTLYEQYF. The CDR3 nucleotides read TGTGCCAGCAGCGCTTCGACACTCTACGAGCAGTACTTC.

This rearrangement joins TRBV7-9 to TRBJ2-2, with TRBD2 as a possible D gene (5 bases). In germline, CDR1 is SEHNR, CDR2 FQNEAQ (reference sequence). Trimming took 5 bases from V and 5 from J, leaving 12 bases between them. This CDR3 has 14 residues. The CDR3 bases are TGTGCCAGCAGCCTAATCGGGATTACCGGGGAGCTGTTTTTT. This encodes CASSLIGITGELFF.

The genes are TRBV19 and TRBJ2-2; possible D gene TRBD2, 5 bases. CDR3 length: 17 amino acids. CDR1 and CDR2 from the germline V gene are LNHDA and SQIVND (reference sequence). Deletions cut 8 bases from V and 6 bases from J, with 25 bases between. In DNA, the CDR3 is TGTGCCAGTTATTCCCCGGGGATGGCGGGTATCGCCGGGGAGCTGTTTTTT. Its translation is CASYSPGMAGIAGELFF.

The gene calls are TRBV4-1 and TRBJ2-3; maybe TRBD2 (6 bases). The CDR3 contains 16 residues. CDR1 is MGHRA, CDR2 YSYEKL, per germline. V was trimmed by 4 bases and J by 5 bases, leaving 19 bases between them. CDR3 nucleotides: TGCGCCAGCAGCCTGGAGGGCCAGTATCGCGGAGATACGCAGTATTTT. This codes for CASSLEGQYRGDTQYF.

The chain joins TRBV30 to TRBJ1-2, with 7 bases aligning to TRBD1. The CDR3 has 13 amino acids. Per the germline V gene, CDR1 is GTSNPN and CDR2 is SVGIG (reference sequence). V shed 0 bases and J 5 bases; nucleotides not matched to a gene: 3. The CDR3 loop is CAWSVGTAYGYTF. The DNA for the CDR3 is TGTGCCTGGAGTGTTGGGACAGCTTATGGCTACACCTTC.

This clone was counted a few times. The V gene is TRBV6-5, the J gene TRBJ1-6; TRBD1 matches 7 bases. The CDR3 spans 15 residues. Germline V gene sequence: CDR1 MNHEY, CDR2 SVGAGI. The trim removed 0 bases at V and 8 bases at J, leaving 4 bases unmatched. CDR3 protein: CASSYSTGSDSPLHF. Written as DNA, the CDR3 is TGTGCCAGCAGTTACTCGACAGGGTCGGATTCACCCCTCCACTTT.

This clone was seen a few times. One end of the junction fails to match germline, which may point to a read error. The CDR3: CSSSDRAGGNTDTQYF. Here the CDR3 DNA reads TGTTCCAGCAGCGACAGGGCAGGGGGAAACACAGATACGCAGTATTTT. The chain recombines TRBV7-9 with TRBJ2-3; 7 nucleotides match TRBD1. CDR3 length: 16 residues. Germline CDR1 and CDR2: SEHNR and FQNEAQ (reference sequence).

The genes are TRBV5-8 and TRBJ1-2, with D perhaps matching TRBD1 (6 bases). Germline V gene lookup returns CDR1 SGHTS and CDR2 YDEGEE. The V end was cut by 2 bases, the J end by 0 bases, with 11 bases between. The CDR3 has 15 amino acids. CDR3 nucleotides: TGTGCCAGCAGCTTTAACAGGGCAGCTAACTATGGCTACACCTTC. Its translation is CASSFNRAANYGYTF.

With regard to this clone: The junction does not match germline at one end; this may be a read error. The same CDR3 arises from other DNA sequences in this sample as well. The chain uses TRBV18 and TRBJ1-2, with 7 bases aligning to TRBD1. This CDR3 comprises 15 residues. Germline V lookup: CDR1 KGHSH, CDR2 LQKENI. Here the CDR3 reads CASSPIPGQNYGYTF. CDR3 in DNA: TGCGCCAGCTCACCCATACCGGGACAGAACTATGGCTACACCTTC.

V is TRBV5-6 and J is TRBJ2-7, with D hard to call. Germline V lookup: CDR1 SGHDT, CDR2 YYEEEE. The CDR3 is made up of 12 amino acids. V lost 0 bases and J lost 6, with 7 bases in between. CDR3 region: CASSLGELEQYF. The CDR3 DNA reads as TGTGCCAGCAGCTTGGGAGAACTCGAGCAGTACTTC.

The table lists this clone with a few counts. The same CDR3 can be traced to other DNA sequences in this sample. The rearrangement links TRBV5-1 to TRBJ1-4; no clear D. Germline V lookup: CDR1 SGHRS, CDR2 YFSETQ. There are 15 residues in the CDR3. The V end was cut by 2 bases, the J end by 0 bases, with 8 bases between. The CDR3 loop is CASSLGLATNEKLFF. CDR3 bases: TGCGCCAGCAGCTTAGGACTAGCAACTAATGAAAAACTGTTTTTT. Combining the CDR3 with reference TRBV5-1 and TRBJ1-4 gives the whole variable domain KAGVTQTPRYLIKTRGQQVTLSCSPISGHRSVSWYQQTPGQGLQFLFEYFSETQRNKGNFPGRFSGRQFSNSRSEMNVSTLELGDSALYLCASSLGLATNEKLFFGSGTQLSVL.

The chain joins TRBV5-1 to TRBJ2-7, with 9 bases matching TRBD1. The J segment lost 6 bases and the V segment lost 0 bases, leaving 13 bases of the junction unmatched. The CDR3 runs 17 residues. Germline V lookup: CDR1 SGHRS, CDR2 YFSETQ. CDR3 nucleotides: TGCGCCAGCAGCTTGGCGAGCTCGGGACAGGGCAGAGGCGAGCAGTACTTC. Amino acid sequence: CASSLASSGQGRGEQYF.

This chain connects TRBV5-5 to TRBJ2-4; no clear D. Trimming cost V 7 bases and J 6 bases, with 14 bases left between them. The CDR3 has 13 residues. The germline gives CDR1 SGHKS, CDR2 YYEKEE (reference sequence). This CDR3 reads CASHPTTLNIQYF. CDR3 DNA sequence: TGTGCCAGCCACCCAACAACCTTAAACATTCAGTACTTC. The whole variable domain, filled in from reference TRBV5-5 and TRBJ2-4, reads DAGVTQSPTHLIKTRGQQVTLRCSPISGHKSVSWYQQVLGQGPQFIFQYYEKEERGRGNFPDRFSARQFPNYSSELNVNALLLGDSALYLCASHPTTLNIQYFGAGTRLSVL.

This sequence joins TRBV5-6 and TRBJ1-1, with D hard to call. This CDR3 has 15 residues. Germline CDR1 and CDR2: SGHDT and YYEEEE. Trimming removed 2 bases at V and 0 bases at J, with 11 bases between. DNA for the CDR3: TGTGCCAGCAGCTTTAGTTGGACTGTGAACACTGAAGCTTTCTTT. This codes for CASSFSWTVNTEAFF.